Below, 8 T cell receptor beta chains from the same sample are listed, as sequenced in a study of blood T cell repertoires in COVID-19. TCRdb's copy holds only in-frame clones and misses some; the assay was immunoSEQ multiplex PCR. The sample shows over 150,000 clones, 77% of them seen only once. Source material: peripheral blood. The receptors here all came from a man between 65 and 80 years old with acute or convalescent COVID-19.

The J gene is TRBJ1-5, the V gene TRBV19, with D possibly matching TRBD1 (6 bases). From germline, CDR1 is LNHDA and CDR2 SQIVND (reference sequence). This CDR3 comprises 16 residues. Trimming cost V 4 bases and J 6 bases, with 19 bases left between them. CDR3 bases: TGTGCCAGTAGTACCCTCGGGGGGGCAACGGGTCAGCCCCAGCATTTT. Translation: CASSTLGGATGQPQHF.

The chain employs TRBV6-5 and TRBJ1-2; D unclear. Germline CDR1 MNHEY, CDR2 SVGAGI. The CDR3 covers 12 residues. The V and J ends lost 2 bases and 4 bases respectively, with 5 bases between them. The CDR3 region has the DNA TGTGCCAGCAGTTACCGGGGCTATGGCTACACCTTC. Translated: CASSYRGYGYTF.

The rearrangement links TRBV6-2 or TRBV6-3 to TRBJ2-7, with D perhaps TRBD1 (5 bases). The length of the CDR3 is 19 residues. V lost 0 bases and J lost 0, with 21 bases in between. Germline V gene data show CDR1 as MNHEY and CDR2 as SVGEGT. The CDR3 region has the DNA TGTGCCAGCAGTTACTCGGGAATGGTGGGGCAGGAGATCTCCTACGAGCAGTACTTC. It specifies CASSYSGMVGQEISYEQYF.

J is TRBJ2-5 and V is TRBV10-3, with TRBD1 matching 7 bases. CDR1 ENHRY and CDR2 SYGVKD come from the germline V gene. V trimming: 0 bases; J trimming: 9 bases; junction bases outside the gene matches: 7. This CDR3 comprises 14 residues. Written as DNA, the CDR3 is TGTGCCATCAGTGAGTCAACAGGGGTGGAGGCCCAGTACTTC. Its translation: CAISESTGVEAQYF.

The chain recombines TRBV5-4 with TRBJ2-5; 10 bases line up with TRBD2. This CDR3 comprises 14 residues. V trimming: 3 bases; J trimming: 5 bases; junction bases outside the gene matches: 4. Per the germline V gene, CDR1 is SGHNT and CDR2 is YYREEE (reference sequence). CDR3 sequence reads: CASSSGTSAETQYF. CDR3 DNA sequence: TGTGCCAGCAGCTCCGGGACTAGCGCGGAGACCCAGTACTTC. The full variable domain, with the rest looked up from reference TRBV5-4 and TRBJ2-5, is ETGVTQSPTHLIKTRGQQVTLRCSSQSGHNTVSWYQQALGQGPQFIFQYYREEENGRGNFPPRFSGLQFPNYSSELNVNALELDDSALYLCASSSGTSAETQYFGPGTRLLVL.

The rearrangement uses TRBV2 and TRBJ2-5; 14 bases map to TRBD2. Germline loops: CDR1 SNHLY, CDR2 FYNNEI. V was pared by 1 base and J by 5 bases, with 6 bases of the junction left unmatched. The CDR3 spans 17 residues. Here the CDR3 DNA reads TGTGCCAGCAGTGAAGTTGGGACTAGCGGGGGTACTGAGACCCAGTACTTC. Its translation: CASSEVGTSGGTETQYF.

CDR3 sequence: CASSPGQFRGSITDTQYF. CDR3 nucleotide sequence: TGTGCCAGCAGCCCGGGACAGTTCAGGGGGTCTATCACAGATACGCAGTATTTT. V usage is TRBV13 and J usage is TRBJ2-3, with 7 bases that match TRBD1. Germline CDR1 and CDR2: PRHDT and FYEKMQ (reference sequence). The CDR3 has 18 amino acids. V lost 5 bases, J lost 2 bases, and 16 bases stayed unmatched.

This chain joins TRBV6-5 and TRBJ2-7, with 8 bases matching TRBD1. In germline, CDR1 is MNHEY, CDR2 SVGAGI. The length of the CDR3 is 14 residues. The J segment lost 3 bases and the V segment lost 0 bases, leaving 1 base of the junction unmatched. CDR3 amino acids: CASSYSGTGYEQYF. Here the CDR3 DNA reads TGTGCCAGCAGTTACTCCGGGACAGGCTACGAGCAGTACTTC.